This T cell receptor beta chain was retrieved from a study of T cell responses to AZD1222 COVID-19 vaccine. Repertoires were generated with immunoSEQ multiplex PCR, while TCRdb's copy carries only in-frame clones and drops some. The repertoire holds hundreds of thousands of clones, 85% to 95% seen once, with 0.95% to 1.1% in the top ten. Study observations and caveats: The study identified only five or six AZD1222 recipients as seropositive at baseline. Researchers report vaccine-associated CD4 TCRs spanning spike, with dominance at 160-218 and 743-854.

Trimming took off 5 bases at V and 1 base at J, with 8 bases between the two ends. Germline loops: CDR1 KGHSH, CDR2 LQKENI. The CDR3 totals 13 residues. Regarding this clone: Its specificity is not known.

This clonotype was obtained from an adult in good health. The starting material was peripheral blood, obtained on day 0 of MenACWY control vaccination. The chain is built from TRBV18 and TRBJ1-1; D call uncertain. As DNA, the CDR3 is TGTGCCAGCTCAAAGGCGGGGAACACTGAAGCTTTCTTT. This gives the protein CASSKAGNTEAFF. The complete variable domain, with remaining parts taken from reference TRBV18 and TRBJ1-1, reads NAGVMQNPRHLVRRRGQEARLRCSPMKGHSHVYWYRQLPEEGLKFMVYLQKENIIDESGMPKERFSAEFPKEGPSILRIQQVVRGDSAAYFCASSKAGNTEAFFGQGTRLTVV.